This TCR beta chain was sequenced for a study of regulatory T cells in long-lasting Graves disease. Study at large: More than 5 years of antithyroid drugs with positive TSH receptor antibodies defined persistent Graves' disease.

Time point of the sample: persistent/refractory GD, antithyroid drugs over 5 years with positive TRAb. RNA from PBMCs was the source of the TCR library. Study-wide results and caveats: TCR diversity was lower in persistent than newly diagnosed Graves' disease. What was studied was peripheral blood only, and not thyroid tissue. TRBV28, TRBJ1-2 and TRBJ2-5 emerged as the favored segments in persistent disease.

For TCR beta, libraries came from iRepertoire HTBI primers and Arm-PCR of CDR3 regions. TCRdb reprocessed the multiplex PCR reads with MiXCR, giving one entry per CDR3 protein. Seen here are approximately 400,000 distinct CDR3 sequences, 20% observed once, and the top ten hold 20%. Concerning this clonotype itself: Antigen: not known.

This CDR3 contains 14 residues. The V gene's germline CDR1 is DFQATT and CDR2 SNEGSKA (reference sequence). The sequence was collected from a female donor with Graves disease. The specimen comprised peripheral blood mononuclear cells (PBMCs), sampled when the disease was refractory, from a patient treated with antithyroid drugs. This chain links TRBV20-1 with TRBJ2-5, with a weak D call TRBD2 (6 bases). The DNA end favors TRBJ2-7, so the J call may be wrong. CDR3 sequence: CSASRDGSHYEQYF. The CDR3 DNA sequence: TGCAGTGCTAGTCGGGACGGGAGCCACTACGAGCAGTACTTC.